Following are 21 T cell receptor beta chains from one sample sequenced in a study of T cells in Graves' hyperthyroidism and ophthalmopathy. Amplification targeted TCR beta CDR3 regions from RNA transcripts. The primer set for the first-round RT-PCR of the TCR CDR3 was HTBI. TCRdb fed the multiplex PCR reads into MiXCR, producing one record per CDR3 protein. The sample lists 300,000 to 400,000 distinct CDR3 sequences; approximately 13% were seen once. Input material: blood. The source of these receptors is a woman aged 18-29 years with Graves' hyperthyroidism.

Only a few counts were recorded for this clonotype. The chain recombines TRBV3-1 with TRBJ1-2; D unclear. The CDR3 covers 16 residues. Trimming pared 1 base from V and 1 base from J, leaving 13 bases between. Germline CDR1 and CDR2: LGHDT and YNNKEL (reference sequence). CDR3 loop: CASSQVSSTLNYGYTF. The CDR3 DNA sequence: TGTGCCAGCAGCCAAGTATCGAGTACCCTTAACTATGGCTACACCTTC.

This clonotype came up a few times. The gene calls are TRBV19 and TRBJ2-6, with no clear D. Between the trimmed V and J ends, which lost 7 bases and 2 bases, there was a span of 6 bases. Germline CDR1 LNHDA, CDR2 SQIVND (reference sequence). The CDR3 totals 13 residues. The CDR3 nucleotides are TGTGCCAGTAAAACTACTGGGGCCAACGTCCTGACTTTC. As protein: CASKTTGANVLTF.

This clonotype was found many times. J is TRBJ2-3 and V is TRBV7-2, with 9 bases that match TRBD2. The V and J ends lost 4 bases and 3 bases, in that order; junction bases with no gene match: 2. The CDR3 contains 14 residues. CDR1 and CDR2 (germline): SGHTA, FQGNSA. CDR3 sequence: CASSSGLATDTQYF. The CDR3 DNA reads TGTGCCAGCAGCTCCGGACTAGCGACAGATACGCAGTATTTT.

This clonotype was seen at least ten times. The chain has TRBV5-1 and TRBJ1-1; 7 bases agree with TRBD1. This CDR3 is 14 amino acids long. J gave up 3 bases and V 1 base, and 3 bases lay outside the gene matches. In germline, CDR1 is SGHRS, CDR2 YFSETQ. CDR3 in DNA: TGCGCCAGCAGCTTGTGGGACAGCGACACTGAAGCTTTCTTT. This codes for CASSLWDSDTEAFF.

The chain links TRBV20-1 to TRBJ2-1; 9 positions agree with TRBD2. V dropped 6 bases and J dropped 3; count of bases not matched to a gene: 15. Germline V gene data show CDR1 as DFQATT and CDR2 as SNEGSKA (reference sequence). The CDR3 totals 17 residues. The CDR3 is CSATPPGAGGDYNEQFF. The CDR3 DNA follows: TGCAGTGCCACCCCCCCGGGAGCGGGAGGTGACTACAATGAGCAGTTCTTC.

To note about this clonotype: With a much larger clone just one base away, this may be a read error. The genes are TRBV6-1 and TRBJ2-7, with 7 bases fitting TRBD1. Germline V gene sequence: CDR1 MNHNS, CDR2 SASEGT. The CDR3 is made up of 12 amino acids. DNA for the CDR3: TGTGCCGGCAGCCCAAGACAGGGAAAGCAGTACTTC. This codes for CAGSPRQGKQYF.

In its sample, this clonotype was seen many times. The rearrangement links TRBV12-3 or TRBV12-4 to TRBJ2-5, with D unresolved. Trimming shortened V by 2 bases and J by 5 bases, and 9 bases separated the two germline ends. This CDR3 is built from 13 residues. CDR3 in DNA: TGTGCCAGCAGTTTACGCCAGGTGGAGACCCAGTACTTC. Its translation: CASSLRQVETQYF.

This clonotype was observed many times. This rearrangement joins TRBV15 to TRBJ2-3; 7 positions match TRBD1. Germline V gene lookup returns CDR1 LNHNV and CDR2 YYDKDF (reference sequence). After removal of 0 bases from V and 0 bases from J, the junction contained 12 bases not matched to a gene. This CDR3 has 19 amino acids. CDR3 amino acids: CATSRDRGNRGWSTDTQYF. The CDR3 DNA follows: TGTGCCACCAGCAGAGATCGAGGGAACAGGGGTTGGAGCACAGATACGCAGTATTTT.

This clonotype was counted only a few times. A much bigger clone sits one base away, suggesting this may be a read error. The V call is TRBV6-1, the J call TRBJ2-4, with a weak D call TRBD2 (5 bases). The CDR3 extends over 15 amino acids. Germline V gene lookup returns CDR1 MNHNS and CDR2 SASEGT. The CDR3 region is CASSASSWSKDIQYF. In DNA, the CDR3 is TGTGCCAGCAGTGCTAGCTCGTGGTCCAAAGACATTCAGTACTTC.

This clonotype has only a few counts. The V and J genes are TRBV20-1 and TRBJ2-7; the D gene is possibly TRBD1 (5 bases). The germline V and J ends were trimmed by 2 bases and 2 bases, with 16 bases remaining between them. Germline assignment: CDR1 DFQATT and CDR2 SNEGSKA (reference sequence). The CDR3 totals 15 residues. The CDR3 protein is CSARKRQGATYEQYF. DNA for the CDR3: TGCAGTGCTAGAAAGAGGCAGGGTGCCACCTACGAGCAGTACTTC.

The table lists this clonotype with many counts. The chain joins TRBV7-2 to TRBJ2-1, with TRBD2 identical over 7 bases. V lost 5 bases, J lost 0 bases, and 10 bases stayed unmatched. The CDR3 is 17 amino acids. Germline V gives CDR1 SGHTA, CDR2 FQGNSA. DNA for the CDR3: TGTGCCAGCAGCGCACACCAGCGGGGCAGCTCCTACAATGAGCAGTTCTTC. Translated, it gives CASSAHQRGSSYNEQFF.

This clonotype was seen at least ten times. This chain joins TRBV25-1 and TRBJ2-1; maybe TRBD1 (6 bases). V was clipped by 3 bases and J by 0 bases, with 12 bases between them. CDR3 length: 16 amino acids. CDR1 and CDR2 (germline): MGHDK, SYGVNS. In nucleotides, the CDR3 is TGTGCCAGCAGTGACCCCGGGACACCCTCCTACAATGAGCAGTTCTTC. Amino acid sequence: CASSDPGTPSYNEQFF.

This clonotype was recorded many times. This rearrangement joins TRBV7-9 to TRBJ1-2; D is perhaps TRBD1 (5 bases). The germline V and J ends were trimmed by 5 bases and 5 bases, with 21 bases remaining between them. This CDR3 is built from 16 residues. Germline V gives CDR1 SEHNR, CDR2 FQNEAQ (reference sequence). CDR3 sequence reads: CASSLRRTGATYGYTF. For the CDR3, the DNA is TGTGCCAGCAGCCTCCGAAGAACAGGAGCTACTTATGGCTACACCTTC.

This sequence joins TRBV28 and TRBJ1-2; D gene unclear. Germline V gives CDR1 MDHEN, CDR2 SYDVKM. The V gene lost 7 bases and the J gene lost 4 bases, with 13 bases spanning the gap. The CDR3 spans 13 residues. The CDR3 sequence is CASNRDNLYGYTF. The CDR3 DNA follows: TGTGCCAGCAATAGAGACAACCTCTATGGCTACACCTTC.

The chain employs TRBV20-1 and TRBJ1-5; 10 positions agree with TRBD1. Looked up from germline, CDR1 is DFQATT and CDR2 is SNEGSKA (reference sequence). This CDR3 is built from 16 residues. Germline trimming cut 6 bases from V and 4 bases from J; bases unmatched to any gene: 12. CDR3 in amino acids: CSAPDRGTGTNQPQHF. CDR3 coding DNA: TGCAGTGCGCCGGACAGGGGGACGGGCACAAATCAGCCCCAGCATTTT.

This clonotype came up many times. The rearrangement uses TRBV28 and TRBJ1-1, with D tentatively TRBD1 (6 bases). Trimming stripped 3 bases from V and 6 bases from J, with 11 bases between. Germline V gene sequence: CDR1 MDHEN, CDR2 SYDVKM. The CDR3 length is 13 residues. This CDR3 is CASSFEGEAEAFF. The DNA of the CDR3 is TGTGCCAGCAGTTTTGAGGGGGAGGCTGAAGCTTTCTTT.

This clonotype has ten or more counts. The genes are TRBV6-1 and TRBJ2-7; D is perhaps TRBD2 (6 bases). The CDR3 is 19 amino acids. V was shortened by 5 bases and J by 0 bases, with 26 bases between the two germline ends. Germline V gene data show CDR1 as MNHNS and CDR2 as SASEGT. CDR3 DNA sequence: TGTGCCAGCAGTACCCCGCGGACTACTCCCTTACTTAGCTCCTACGAGCAGTACTTC. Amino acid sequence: CASSTPRTTPLLSSYEQYF.

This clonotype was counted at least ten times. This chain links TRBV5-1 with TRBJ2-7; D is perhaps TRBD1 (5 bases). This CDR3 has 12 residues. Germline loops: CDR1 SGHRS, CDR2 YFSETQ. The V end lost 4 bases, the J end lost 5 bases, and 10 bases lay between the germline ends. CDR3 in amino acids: CASSANRNEQYF. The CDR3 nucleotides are TGCGCCAGCAGCGCAAACAGGAACGAGCAGTACTTC.

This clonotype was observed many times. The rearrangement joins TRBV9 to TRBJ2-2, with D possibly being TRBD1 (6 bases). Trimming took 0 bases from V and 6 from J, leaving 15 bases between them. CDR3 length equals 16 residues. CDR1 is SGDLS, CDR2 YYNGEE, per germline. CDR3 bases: TGTGCCAGCAGCGTAGAGGCGCAGGGGATGGCCGGGGAGCTGTTTTTT. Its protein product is CASSVEAQGMAGELFF.

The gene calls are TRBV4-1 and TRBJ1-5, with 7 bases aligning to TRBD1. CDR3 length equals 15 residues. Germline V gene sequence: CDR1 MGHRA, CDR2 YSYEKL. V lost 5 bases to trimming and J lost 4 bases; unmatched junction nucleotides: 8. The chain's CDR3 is CASSVSGTVNQPQHF. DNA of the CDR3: TGCGCCAGCAGCGTCTCCGGGACAGTTAATCAGCCCCAGCATTTT.

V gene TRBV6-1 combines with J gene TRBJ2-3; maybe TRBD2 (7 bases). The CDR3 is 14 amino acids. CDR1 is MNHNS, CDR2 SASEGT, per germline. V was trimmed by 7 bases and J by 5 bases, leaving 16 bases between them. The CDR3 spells CASIKRGAGDTQYF. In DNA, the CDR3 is TGTGCCAGCATTAAACGGGGGGCAGGAGATACGCAGTATTTT.